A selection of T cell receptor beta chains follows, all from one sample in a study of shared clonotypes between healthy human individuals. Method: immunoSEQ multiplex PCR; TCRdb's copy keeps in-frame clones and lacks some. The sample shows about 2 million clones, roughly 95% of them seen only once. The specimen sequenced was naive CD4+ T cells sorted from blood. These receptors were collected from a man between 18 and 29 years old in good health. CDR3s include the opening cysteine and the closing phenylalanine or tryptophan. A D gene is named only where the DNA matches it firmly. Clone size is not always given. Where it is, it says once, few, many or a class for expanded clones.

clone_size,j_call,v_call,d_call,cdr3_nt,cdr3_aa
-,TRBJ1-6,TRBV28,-,TGTGCCAGCAGTACCAAAAGGGGCTCCTATAATTCACCCCTCCACTTT,CASSTKRGSYNSPLHF
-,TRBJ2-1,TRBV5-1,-,TGCGCCAGCAGCCTACAGGTTAGCTCCTACAATGAGCAGTTCTTC,CASSLQVSSYNEQFF
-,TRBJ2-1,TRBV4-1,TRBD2,TGCGCCAGCAGCCGACAGACTAGCGGGAGGGCCGTTGTGAATGAGCAGTTCTTC,CASSRQTSGRAVVNEQFF
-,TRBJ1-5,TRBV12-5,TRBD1,TGTGCTAGTGGTTTGAACCGGGACAGGGGGCCCTATAGCAATCAGCCCCAGCATTTT,CASGLNRDRGPYSNQPQHF
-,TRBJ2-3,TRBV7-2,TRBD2,TGTGCCAGCAGCTTAAGCGGGAGACTAACAGATACGCAGTATTTT,CASSLSGRLTDTQYF
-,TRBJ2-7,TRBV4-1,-,TGCGCCAGCAGCCAACCGGGCCTACTAGACAACGAGCAGTACTTC,CASSQPGLLDNEQYF
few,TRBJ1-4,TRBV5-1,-,TGCGCCAGCAGCGAAAATGCGGATAGTAGTGAAAAACTGTTTTTT,CASSENADSSEKLFF
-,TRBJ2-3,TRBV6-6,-,TGTGCCAGCAGTTACGTGGAGGGCCTAGATACGCAGTATTTT,CASSYVEGLDTQYF
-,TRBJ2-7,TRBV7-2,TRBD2,TGTGCCAGCAGCTTCCGGCTAGCGGGAGCCGGCGAGCAGTACTTC,CASSFRLAGAGEQYF
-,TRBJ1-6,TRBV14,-,TGTGCCAGCAGCCAGGACGGCCGCGATAATTCACCCCTCCACTTT,CASSQDGRDNSPLHF
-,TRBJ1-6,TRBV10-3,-,TGTGCCATCAGTGAATTACAGGGTCCCAATTCACCCCTCCACTTT,CAISELQGPNSPLHF
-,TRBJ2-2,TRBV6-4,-,TGTGCCAGCAGGAGGGAGAACACCGGGGAGCTGTTTTTT,CASRRENTGELFF
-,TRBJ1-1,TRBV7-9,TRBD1,TGTGCCAGCACCAGGGGGGAGGGCACTGAAGCTTTCTTT,CASTRGEGTEAFF
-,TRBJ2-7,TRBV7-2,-,TGTGCCAGCAGCCCGCGGGTCACGCCCTACGAGCAGTACTTC,CASSPRVTPYEQYF
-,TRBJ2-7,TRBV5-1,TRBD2,TGCGCCAGCAGCTTGAGCTCTAGCGGGTTGAGCTCCTACGAGCAGTACTTC,CASSLSSSGLSSYEQYF
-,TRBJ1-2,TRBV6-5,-,TGTGCCAGCAGTTACCGGAATCGGGACTACACCTTC,CASSYRNRDYTF
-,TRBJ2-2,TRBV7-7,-,TGTGCTAGCAGCTTATCATCCACCGGGGAGCTGTTTTTT,CASSLSSTGELFF
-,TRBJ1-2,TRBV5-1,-,TGCGCCAGCAGCTTGGGACGGGAGAACTATGGCTACACCTTC,CASSLGRENYGYTF
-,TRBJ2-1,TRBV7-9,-,TGTGCCAGCAGCTTACTGACAGGCTTCATGTCCTACAATGAGCAGTTCTTC,CASSLLTGFMSYNEQFF
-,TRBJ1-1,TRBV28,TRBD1,TGTGCCAGCAGTTTAGGGGACAGGCTGGGGGCCACTGAAGCTTTCTTT,CASSLGDRLGATEAFF